These T cell receptor beta chains were read from a single sample in a study of T cell responses to AZD1222 COVID-19 vaccine. The data were produced by immunoSEQ multiplex PCR, yet TCRdb's version contains in-frame clones alone and is incomplete. The table lists about 190,000 clones, around 92% of them singletons, with approximately 1.5% in the top ten. This specimen consisted of peripheral blood, obtained on day 0 of AZD1222 vaccination. The receptor set was obtained from an adult in good health. Each CDR3 is given with its conserved first and last residue. A D gene is named only where the DNA matches it firmly. Only some rows state a clone size, as once, few, many or a class for expanded clones.

CDR3 protein	CDR3 DNA	V gene	J gene	clone size	D gene
CASSDWVEGTDTQYF	TGTGCCAGCAGCGATTGGGTTGAGGGAACAGATACGCAGTATTTT	TRBV11-2	TRBJ2-3	-	-
CASSIAGQGYEQYF	TGTGCCAGTAGTATTGCTGGACAGGGCTACGAGCAGTACTTC	TRBV19	TRBJ2-7	once	TRBD1
CASTLMGAGALSSYNEQFF	TGCGCCAGCACTCTAATGGGGGCGGGGGCATTAAGCTCCTACAATGAGCAGTTCTTC	TRBV10-2	TRBJ2-1	-	-
CASSGRNYGYTF	TGTGCCAGCAGTGGAAGAAACTATGGCTACACCTTC	TRBV12-3/TRBV12-4	TRBJ1-2	-	-
CASSSVVGAAETQYF	TGCGCCAGCAGCTCGGTCGTGGGGGCGGCAGAGACCCAGTACTTC	TRBV5-1	TRBJ2-5	-	-
CASSQAVGGNNYGYTF	TGCGCCAGCAGCCAAGCGGTGGGGGGTAATAACTATGGCTACACCTTC	TRBV5-1	TRBJ1-2	few	-
CASSFQGWMGEAFF	TGTGCCAGCAGTTTCCAGGGGTGGATGGGTGAAGCTTTCTTT	TRBV28	TRBJ1-1	few	-
CSVLPPAGQETQYF	TGCAGCGTCCTCCCCCCGGCGGGCCAAGAGACCCAGTACTTC	TRBV29-1	TRBJ2-5	-	-
CASSYGTGGGYTF	TGTGCCAGCAGCTATGGGACAGGGGGCGGCTACACCTTC	TRBV6-5	TRBJ1-2	-	TRBD1
CASSPRQTYNEQFF	TGTGCCAGCTCACCACGACAGACCTACAATGAGCAGTTCTTC	TRBV18	TRBJ2-1	-	-
CASSLMSNEQFF	TGTGCCAGCAGCCTAATGAGTAATGAGCAGTTCTTC	TRBV28	TRBJ2-1	-	-
CASSQPGTAYNEQFF	TGTGCCAGCAGCCAACCCGGGACAGCTTACAATGAGCAGTTCTTC	TRBV7-3	TRBJ2-1	-	TRBD1
CASSLGGAFTEAFF	TGTGCCAGCAGCTTAGGGGGGGCCTTCACTGAAGCTTTCTTT	TRBV7-9	TRBJ1-1	-	-
CASSSPWGGAGTEAFF	TGTGCCAGCAGTTCCCCCTGGGGGGGCGCGGGCACTGAAGCTTTCTTT	TRBV6-5	TRBJ1-1	once	-
CASQGANDQQYF	TGTGCCAGCCAGGGGGCCAACGACCAGCAGTACTTC	TRBV6-6	TRBJ2-7	-	TRBD1
CAWSVYRVRLFF	TGTGCCTGGAGTGTATATCGGGTTAGGCTGTTTTTT	TRBV30	TRBJ2-2	-	-
CASSFLTPANNQPQHF	TGTGCCAGCTCATTCCTGACCCCGGCGAACAATCAGCCCCAGCATTTT	TRBV18	TRBJ1-5	-	-
CASSPRTTSGETQYF	TGTGCCAGCTCACCACGGACTACTAGTGGGGAGACCCAGTACTTC	TRBV18	TRBJ2-5	-	-
CASNPDRGSNSPLHF	TGTGCCAGCAACCCGGACAGGGGGTCTAATTCACCCCTCCACTTT	TRBV2	TRBJ1-6	-	TRBD1
CAISPLGANTGELFF	TGTGCCATCAGCCCCTTGGGGGCGAACACCGGGGAGCTGTTTTTT	TRBV10-3	TRBJ2-2	-	-
CASSPGGGATEAFF	TGTGCCAGCTCACCAGGGGGGGGCGCAACTGAAGCTTTCTTT	TRBV18	TRBJ1-1	-	-
CASSNAQNTEAFF	TGTGCCAGCAGTAACGCACAGAACACTGAAGCTTTCTTT	TRBV12-3/TRBV12-4	TRBJ1-1	-	-
CASSTLGIGNTEAFF	TGTGCCAGCAGTACCCTGGGGATAGGGAACACTGAAGCTTTCTTT	TRBV6-5	TRBJ1-1	-	-
CASNVQGNQPQHF	TGCGCCAGCAACGTACAGGGGAATCAGCCCCAGCATTTT	TRBV10-2	TRBJ1-5	-	TRBD1
CASRSRRAAPQHF	TGTGCCAGCAGGAGTCGTCGGGCGGCGCCCCAGCATTTT	TRBV28	TRBJ1-5	once	-
CASSLRFENSYEQYF	TGTGCCAGCAGCTTGAGGTTCGAAAACTCCTACGAGCAGTACTTC	TRBV5-5	TRBJ2-7	-	-
CATSGSAGQETQYF	TGTGCCACCAGTGGCAGTGCGGGCCAAGAGACCCAGTACTTC	TRBV24-1	TRBJ2-5	-	-
CATRRDDRGGAFF	TGTGCCACCAGGAGGGATGACAGAGGAGGTGCTTTCTTT	TRBV15	TRBJ1-1	-	-
CASGVEFIGYTF	TGTGCCAGCGGGGTGGAGTTCATCGGCTACACCTTC	TRBV28	TRBJ1-2	few	-
CASSPPNSYEQYF	TGTGCCAGCAGCCCTCCCAATTCTTACGAGCAGTACTTC	TRBV7-3	TRBJ2-7	-	-
CASSQQGSTDTQYF	TGTGCCAGCAGCCAACAGGGCAGCACAGATACGCAGTATTTT	TRBV5-4	TRBJ2-3	-	-
CASSSRVVDTEAFF	TGTGCCAGCAGCAGCAGGGTTGTTGACACTGAAGCTTTCTTT	TRBV7-2	TRBJ1-1	-	-
CASVGGYEQYF	TGTGCCAGCGTCGGGGGTTACGAGCAGTACTTC	TRBV2	TRBJ2-7	-	-
CASSSPADGANVLTF	TGTGCCAGCAGCTCCCCCGCGGACGGGGCCAACGTCCTGACTTTC	TRBV5-4	TRBJ2-6	once	-
CASSDRTREQYF	TGTGCCAGCAGTGATAGGACCAGGGAGCAGTACTTC	TRBV5-4	TRBJ2-7	-	-
CASIGTGEATQYF	TGTGCCAGCATCGGAACAGGGGAGGCGACCCAGTACTTC	TRBV6-5	TRBJ2-5	-	-
CASSPPDRGPNNSGNTIYF	TGTGCCAGCTCACCACCAGACAGGGGTCCAAATAACTCTGGAAACACCATATATTTT	TRBV18	TRBJ1-3	-	TRBD1
CASSQEQAGGYTF	TGTGCCAGCAGCCAAGAACAAGCTGGTGGCTACACCTTC	TRBV3-1/TRBV3-2	TRBJ1-2	-	-
CASSPNGGRNEKLFF	TGTGCCAGCAGCCCAAACGGGGGACGTAATGAAAAACTGTTTTTT	TRBV7-9	TRBJ1-4	-	-
CASSSSGTGKIYEQYF	TGTGCCAGTAGTAGCTCCGGGACAGGAAAAATCTACGAGCAGTACTTC	TRBV19	TRBJ2-7	-	TRBD1
CASSKRGTSGANVLTF	TGTGCCAGCAGCAAGAGGGGTACCTCTGGGGCCAACGTCCTGACTTTC	TRBV21-1	TRBJ2-6	-	-
CASSPASSYEQYF	TGTGCCAGCTCACCAGCGAGCTCCTACGAGCAGTACTTC	TRBV18	TRBJ2-7	few	-
CASRIQGERASPLHF	TGTGCCAGCAGGATACAGGGAGAAAGGGCTTCACCCCTCCACTTT	TRBV6-5	TRBJ1-6	-	-
CAWGDTRSGNTIYF	TGTGCCTGGGGGGACACCCGCTCTGGAAACACCATATATTTT	TRBV30	TRBJ1-3	-	-
CASSVSGSNQPQHF	TGTGCCAGCAGCGTGTCGGGGAGCAATCAGCCCCAGCATTTT	TRBV9	TRBJ1-5	-	-
CASSPRTGTSNEQFF	TGTGCCAGCAGCCCTCGGACAGGGACAAGCAATGAGCAGTTCTTC	TRBV7-2	TRBJ2-1	-	TRBD1
CASSLGSGSGVLYGYTF	TGTGCCAGCAGCTTAGGGAGCGGGTCGGGGGTTTTGTATGGCTACACCTTC	TRBV7-9	TRBJ1-2	-	-
CASSQDRLQGIADTQYF	TGCGCCAGCAGCCAAGATCGCCTACAGGGGATCGCAGATACGCAGTATTTT	TRBV4-1	TRBJ2-3	-	TRBD1
CASRGPSQETQYF	TGTGCCAGCAGGGGACCGAGCCAAGAGACCCAGTACTTC	TRBV12-3/TRBV12-4	TRBJ2-5	once	-
CASSTQGAGGNTIYF	TGTGCCAGCAGTACCCAGGGGGCAGGTGGAAACACCATATATTTT	TRBV6-5	TRBJ1-3	-	TRBD1
CASSSGTGRGSPLHF	TGCGCCAGCAGCTCGGGGACAGGGCGAGGTTCACCCCTCCACTTT	TRBV5-1	TRBJ1-6	-	TRBD1
CASSLNRNTEAFF	TGTGCCAGCAGTTTAAACAGGAACACTGAAGCTTTCTTT	TRBV28	TRBJ1-1	-	-
CASSWNEALEAFF	TGTGCCAGCAGCTGGAATGAAGCGCTCGAAGCTTTCTTT	TRBV5-4	TRBJ1-1	-	-